A single sample gave rise to the 13 T cell receptor beta chains below, sequenced in a study of CD8 T cells in ankylosing spondylitis. TCRdb recomputed calls from the 5' RACE reads with MiXCR, one row per CDR3 protein. The sample consists of under 170,000 distinct CDR3 sequences, more than 40% of them appearing once. Material: synovial fluid, either unsorted or a sorted T cell fraction (not recorded which). These receptors came from a male donor with ankylosing spondylitis.

This clonotype was picked up one time. V is TRBV12-3 or TRBV12-4 and J is TRBJ1-5; D is unclear. V was clipped by 0 bases and J by 6 bases, with 6 bases between them. There are 13 residues in the CDR3. CDR3 sequence: CASSLAGSQPQHF. CDR3 bases: TGTGCCAGCAGTTTAGCAGGGAGTCAGCCCCAGCATTTT.

The sample holds many counts of this clonotype. This chain links TRBV6-1 with TRBJ2-1, with TRBD2 identical over 7 bases. Germline CDR1 MNHNS, CDR2 SASEGT. Trimming took 6 bases from V and 2 from J; bases not matched to a gene: 7. The CDR3 consists of 15 residues. The CDR3 DNA sequence: TGTGCCAGCAGCACACTACTAGCGCCCTACAATGAGCAGTTCTTC. Its protein product is CASSTLLAPYNEQFF.

A few counts support this clonotype. J is TRBJ2-7 and V is TRBV6-5, with 10 bases fitting TRBD1. The germline CDR1 and CDR2 sequences are MNHEY and SVGAGI. The CDR3 totals 12 residues. The V gene end was trimmed by 5 bases and the J gene end by 11 bases; junction bases not matched to a gene: 6. This chain's CDR3 is CASSPGTGEEYF. CDR3 sequence (DNA): TGTGCCAGCAGTCCCGGGACAGGGGAAGAGTACTTC.

This clonotype was seen only a few times. The chain's CDR3 is CASSLLAGSNEQFF. DNA for the CDR3: TGCGCCAGCAGCTTACTAGCGGGAAGCAATGAGCAGTTCTTC. J is TRBJ2-1 and V is TRBV5-1; 10 nucleotides match TRBD2. There are 14 residues in the CDR3. The V gene's germline CDR1 is SGHRS and CDR2 YFSETQ. The V gene end was trimmed by 2 bases and the J gene end by 6 bases; junction bases not matched to a gene: 2.

This clonotype has a count of ten or more. The chain combines TRBV6-1 with TRBJ2-2, with a tentative D call TRBD2 (7 bases). This CDR3 is built from 17 residues. CDR1 is MNHNS and CDR2 is SASEGT in the germline V gene. The V gene lost 5 bases and the J gene lost 2 bases, with 18 bases spanning the gap. The CDR3 spells CASSQPPGEGNTGELFF. The DNA of the CDR3 is TGTGCCAGCAGTCAACCGCCAGGGGAGGGTAACACCGGGGAGCTGTTTTTT.

In its sample, this clonotype was seen once. V gene TRBV5-1 combines with J gene TRBJ2-5; TRBD1 aligns across 7 bases. This CDR3 contains 14 residues. The germline CDR1 and CDR2 sequences are SGHRS and YFSETQ. V was pared by 0 bases and J by 5 bases, with 4 bases of the junction left unmatched. The CDR3 sequence is CASSLVYRGETQYF. CDR3 in DNA: TGCGCCAGCAGCTTGGTTTACAGGGGCGAGACCCAGTACTTC.

This clonotype was detected many times. The chain couples TRBV27 to TRBJ1-1; possibly TRBD1 for D (5 bases). The germline V gene has CDR1 MNHEY and CDR2 SMNVEV (reference sequence). Between the trimmed V and J ends, which lost 6 bases and 0 bases, there was a span of 20 bases. This CDR3 comprises 17 residues. CDR3 sequence: CASSSLGQPRMNTEAFF. In DNA form, the CDR3 reads TGTGCCAGCAGCAGCTTGGGGCAGCCAAGGATGAACACTGAAGCTTTCTTT.

This clonotype occurred a few times. The chain combines TRBV5-1 with TRBJ2-3; the D gene is possibly TRBD2 (6 bases). Trimming shortened V by 2 bases and J by 2 bases, and 15 bases separated the two germline ends. Germline CDR1 is SGHRS and CDR2 is YFSETQ. This CDR3 comprises 16 residues. In nucleotides, the CDR3 is TGCGCCAGCAGCTTTCAAACAGGAGGGCCCACAGATACGCAGTATTTT. It yields the protein CASSFQTGGPTDTQYF.

The V gene is TRBV18, the J gene TRBJ2-2; 12 nucleotides match TRBD2. Unmatched junction bases numbered 9, after V lost 4 bases and J lost 6 bases. This CDR3 region has 17 residues. Germline V gives CDR1 KGHSH, CDR2 LQKENI. CDR3 DNA sequence: TGTGCCAGCTCACGGCGGACTAGCGGGATTTCGGCCGGGGAGCTGTTTTTT. Protein sequence: CASSRRTSGISAGELFF.

The chain has TRBV14 and TRBJ2-7; 12 bases match TRBD1. The germline CDR1 and CDR2 sequences are SGHDN and FVKESK. This CDR3 is 15 amino acids long. The V and J ends lost 2 bases and 2 bases, in that order; junction bases with no gene match: 1. As DNA, the CDR3 is TGTGCCAGCAGCCAATGGGACAGGGGGCCCTACGAGCAGTACTTC. It is translated as CASSQWDRGPYEQYF.

This clonotype was observed a handful of times. This chain uses TRBV13 with TRBJ2-6; unclear D gene. Trimming removed 0 bases at V and 0 bases at J, with 9 bases between. Germline CDR1 PRHDT, CDR2 FYEKMQ (reference sequence). The CDR3 loop spans 17 amino acids. The CDR3 bases are TGTGCCAGCAGCTTAGGAGTTGGGTTCTCTGGGGCCAACGTCCTGACTTTC. As protein: CASSLGVGFSGANVLTF.

The rearrangement joins TRBV9 to TRBJ2-6, with D possibly TRBD1 on 5 matching bases. CDR1 SGDLS and CDR2 YYNGEE come from the germline V gene. CDR3 length: 16 amino acids. V lost 3 bases, J lost 1 base, and 11 bases lay in between. CDR3 bases: TGTGCCAGCAGCGACCTCAGGGCTTCTGGGGCCAACGTCCTGACTTTC. It is translated as CASSDLRASGANVLTF.

This chain joins TRBV7-9 and TRBJ1-1; 8 nucleotides align to TRBD1. After removal of 7 bases from V and 4 bases from J, the junction contained 2 bases not matched to a gene. Per germline, CDR1 SEHNR and CDR2 FQNEAQ (reference sequence). The CDR3 totals 12 residues. CDR3 nucleotides: TGTGCCAGCACCGACAGGGGCACTGAAGCTTTCTTT. Its protein product is CASTDRGTEAFF.